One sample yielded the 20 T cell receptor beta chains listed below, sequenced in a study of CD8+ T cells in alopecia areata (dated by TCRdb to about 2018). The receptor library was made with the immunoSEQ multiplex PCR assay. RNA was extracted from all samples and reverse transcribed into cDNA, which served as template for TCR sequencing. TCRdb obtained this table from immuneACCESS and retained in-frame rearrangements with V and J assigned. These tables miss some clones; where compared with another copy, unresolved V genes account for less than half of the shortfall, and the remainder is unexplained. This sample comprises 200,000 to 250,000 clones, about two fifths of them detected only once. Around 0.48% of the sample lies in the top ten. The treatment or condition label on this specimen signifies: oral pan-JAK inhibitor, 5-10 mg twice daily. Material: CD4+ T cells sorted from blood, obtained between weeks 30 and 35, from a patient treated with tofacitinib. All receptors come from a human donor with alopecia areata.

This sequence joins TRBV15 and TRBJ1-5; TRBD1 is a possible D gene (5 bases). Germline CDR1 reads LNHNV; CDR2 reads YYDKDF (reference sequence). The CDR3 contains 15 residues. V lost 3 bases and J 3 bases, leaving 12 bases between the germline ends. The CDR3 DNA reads TGTGCCACCAGCAGCCTCGACAGACTCAATCAGCCCCAGCATTTT. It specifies CATSSLDRLNQPQHF.

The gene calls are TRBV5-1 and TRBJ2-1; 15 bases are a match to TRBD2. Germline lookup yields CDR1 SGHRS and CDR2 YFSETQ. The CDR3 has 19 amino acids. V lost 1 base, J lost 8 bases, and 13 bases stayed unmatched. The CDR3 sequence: CASSLPLFGLAGGSDEQFF. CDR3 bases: TGCGCCAGCAGCTTGCCCCTCTTCGGACTAGCGGGGGGGAGCGATGAGCAGTTCTTC.

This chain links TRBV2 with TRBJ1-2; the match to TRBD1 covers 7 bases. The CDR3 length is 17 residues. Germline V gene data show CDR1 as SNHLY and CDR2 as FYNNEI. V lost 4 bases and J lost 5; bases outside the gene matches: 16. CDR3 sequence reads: CASSGNRGHISTYGYTF. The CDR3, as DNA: TGTGCCAGCAGTGGTAACAGGGGCCATATCTCGACTTATGGCTACACCTTC.

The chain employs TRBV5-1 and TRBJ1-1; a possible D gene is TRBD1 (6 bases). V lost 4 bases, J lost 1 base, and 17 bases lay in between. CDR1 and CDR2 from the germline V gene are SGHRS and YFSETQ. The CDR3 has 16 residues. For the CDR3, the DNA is TGCGCCAGCAGCCCTCAGGGGTCTGCGAGGAACACTGAAGCTTTCTTT. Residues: CASSPQGSARNTEAFF.

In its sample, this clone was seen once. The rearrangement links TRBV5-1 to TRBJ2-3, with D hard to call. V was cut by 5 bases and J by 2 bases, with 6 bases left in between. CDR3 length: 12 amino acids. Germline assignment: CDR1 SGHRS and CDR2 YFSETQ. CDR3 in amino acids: CASRENTDTQYF. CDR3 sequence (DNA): TGCGCCAGCAGAGAGAACACAGATACGCAGTATTTT.

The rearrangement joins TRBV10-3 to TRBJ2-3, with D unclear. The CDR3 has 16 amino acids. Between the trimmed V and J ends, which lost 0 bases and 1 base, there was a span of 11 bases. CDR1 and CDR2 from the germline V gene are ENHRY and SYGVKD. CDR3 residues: CAISESGGPRTDTQYF. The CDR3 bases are TGTGCCATCAGTGAGTCGGGCGGACCTCGCACAGATACGCAGTATTTT.

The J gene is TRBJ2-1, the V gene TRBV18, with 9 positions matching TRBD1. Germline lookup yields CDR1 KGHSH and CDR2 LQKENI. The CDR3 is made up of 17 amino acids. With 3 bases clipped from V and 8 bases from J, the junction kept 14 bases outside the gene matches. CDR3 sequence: CASSPKMTGGGVDEQFF. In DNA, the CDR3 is TGTGCCAGCTCACCCAAAATGACAGGGGGAGGTGTGGATGAGCAGTTCTTC.

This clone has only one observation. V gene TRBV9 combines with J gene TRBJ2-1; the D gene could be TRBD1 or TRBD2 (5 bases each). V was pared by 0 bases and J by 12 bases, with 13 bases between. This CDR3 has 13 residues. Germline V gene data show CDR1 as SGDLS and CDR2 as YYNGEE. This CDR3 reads CASSVVRDVGQFF. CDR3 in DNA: TGTGCCAGCAGCGTAGTTCGGGACGTTGGGCAGTTCTTC.

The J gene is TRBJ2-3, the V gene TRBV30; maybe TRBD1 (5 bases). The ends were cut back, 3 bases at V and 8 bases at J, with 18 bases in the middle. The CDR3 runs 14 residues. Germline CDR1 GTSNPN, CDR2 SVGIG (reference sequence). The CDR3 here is CAWRPWGRHGTQYF. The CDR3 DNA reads TGTGCCTGGAGGCCATGGGGCCGGCATGGTACGCAGTATTTT.

CDR3 protein: CASSESRSDYGYTF. CDR3 DNA: TGTGCCAGCAGTGAATCTAGGTCGGACTATGGCTACACCTTC. The J gene is TRBJ1-2, the V gene TRBV6-1; D gene unclear. The CDR3 runs to 14 residues. Germline-derived CDR1 and CDR2 are MNHNS and SASEGT. Deletions cut 2 bases from V and 3 bases from J, with 10 bases between.

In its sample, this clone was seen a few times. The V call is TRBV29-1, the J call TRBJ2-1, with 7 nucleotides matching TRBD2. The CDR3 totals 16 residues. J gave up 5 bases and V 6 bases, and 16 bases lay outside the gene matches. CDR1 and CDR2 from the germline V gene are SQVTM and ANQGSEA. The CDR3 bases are TGCAGCGTCCACAAGGGGTGGACTAGGATAAACAATGAGCAGTTCTTC. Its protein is CSVHKGWTRINNEQFF.

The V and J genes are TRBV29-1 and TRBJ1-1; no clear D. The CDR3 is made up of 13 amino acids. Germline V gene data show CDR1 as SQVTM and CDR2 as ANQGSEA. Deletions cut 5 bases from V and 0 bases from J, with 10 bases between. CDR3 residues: CSVLQLLNTEAFF. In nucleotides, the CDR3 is TGCAGCGTTCTACAGCTATTGAACACTGAAGCTTTCTTT.

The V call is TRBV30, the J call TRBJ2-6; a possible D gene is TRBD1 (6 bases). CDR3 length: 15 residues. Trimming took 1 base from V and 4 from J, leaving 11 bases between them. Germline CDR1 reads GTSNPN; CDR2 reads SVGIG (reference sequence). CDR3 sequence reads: CAWSASGAGANVLTF. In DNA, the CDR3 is TGTGCCTGGAGTGCTTCAGGGGCCGGGGCCAACGTCCTGACTTTC.

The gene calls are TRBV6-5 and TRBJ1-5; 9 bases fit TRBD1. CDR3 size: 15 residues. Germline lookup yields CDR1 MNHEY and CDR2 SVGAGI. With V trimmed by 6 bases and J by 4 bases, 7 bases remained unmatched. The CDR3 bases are TGTGCCAGCAGGCGACCCGGGACAGGGAATCAGCCCCAGCATTTT. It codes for CASRRPGTGNQPQHF.

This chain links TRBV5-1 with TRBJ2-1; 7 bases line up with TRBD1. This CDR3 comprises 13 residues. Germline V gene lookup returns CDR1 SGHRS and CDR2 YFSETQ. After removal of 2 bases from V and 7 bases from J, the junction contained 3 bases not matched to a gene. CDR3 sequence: CASSFKGANEQFF. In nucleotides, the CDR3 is TGCGCCAGCAGCTTTAAGGGGGCAAATGAGCAGTTCTTC.

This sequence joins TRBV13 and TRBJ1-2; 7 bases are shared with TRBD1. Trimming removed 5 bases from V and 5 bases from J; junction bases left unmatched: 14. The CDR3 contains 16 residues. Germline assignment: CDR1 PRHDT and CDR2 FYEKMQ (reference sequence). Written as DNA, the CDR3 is TGTGCCAGCAGCCTCAGACAGGGAGCCTCTGGGTATGGCTACACCTTC. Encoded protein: CASSLRQGASGYGYTF. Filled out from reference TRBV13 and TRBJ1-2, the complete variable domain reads AAGVIQSPRHLIKEKRETATLKCYPIPRHDTVYWYQQGPGQDPQFLISFYEKMQSDKGSIPDRFSAQQFSDYHSELNMSSLELGDSALYFCASSLRQGASGYGYTFGSGTRLTVV.

As DNA, the CDR3 is TGTGCCAGCAGCCCCGAAGCGGGAGCGGGCTACGAGCAGTACTTC. It yields the protein CASSPEAGAGYEQYF. The V call is TRBV4-2, the J call TRBJ2-7; TRBD2 matches 8 bases. The CDR3 has 15 amino acids. J gave up 3 bases and V 4 bases, and 8 bases lay outside the gene matches. The germline V gene has CDR1 LGHNA and CDR2 YNFKEQ.

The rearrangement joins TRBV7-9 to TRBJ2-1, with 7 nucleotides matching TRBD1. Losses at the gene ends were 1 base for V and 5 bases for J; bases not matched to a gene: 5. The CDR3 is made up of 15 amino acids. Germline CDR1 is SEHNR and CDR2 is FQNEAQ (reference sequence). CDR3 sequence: CASSLVKGANNEQFF. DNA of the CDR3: TGTGCCAGCAGCTTAGTTAAGGGGGCGAACAATGAGCAGTTCTTC.

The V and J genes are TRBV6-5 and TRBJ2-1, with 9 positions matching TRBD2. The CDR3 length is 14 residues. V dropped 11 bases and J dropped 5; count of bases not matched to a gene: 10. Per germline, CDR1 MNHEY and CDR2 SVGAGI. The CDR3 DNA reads TGTGCCGCGGGAGGGACAGTGATCCACAATGAGCAGTTCTTC. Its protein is CAAGGTVIHNEQFF.

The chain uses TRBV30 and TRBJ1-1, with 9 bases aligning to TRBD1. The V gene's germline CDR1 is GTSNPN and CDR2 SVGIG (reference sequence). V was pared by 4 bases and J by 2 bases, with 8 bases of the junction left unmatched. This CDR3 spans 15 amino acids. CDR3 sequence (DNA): TGTGCCTGGACCCCACGGGACAGGGAAAACACTGAAGCTTTCTTT. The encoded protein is CAWTPRDRENTEAFF.